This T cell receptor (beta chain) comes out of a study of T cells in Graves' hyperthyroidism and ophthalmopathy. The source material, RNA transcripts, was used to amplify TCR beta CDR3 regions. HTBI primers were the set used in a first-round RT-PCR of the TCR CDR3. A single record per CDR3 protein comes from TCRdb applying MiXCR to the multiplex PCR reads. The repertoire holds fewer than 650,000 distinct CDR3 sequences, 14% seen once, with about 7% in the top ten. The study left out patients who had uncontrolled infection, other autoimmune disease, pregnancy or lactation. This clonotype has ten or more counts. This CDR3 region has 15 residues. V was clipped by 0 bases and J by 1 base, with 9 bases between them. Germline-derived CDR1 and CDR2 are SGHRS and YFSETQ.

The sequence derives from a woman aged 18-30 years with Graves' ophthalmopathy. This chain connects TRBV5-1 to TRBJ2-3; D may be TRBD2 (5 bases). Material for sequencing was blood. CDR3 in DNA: TGCGCCAGCAGCTTGGGGTTTAGCGGCACAGATACGCAGTATTTT. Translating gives CASSLGFSGTDTQYF.